Below, 5 T cell receptor beta chains from the same sample are listed, as sequenced in a study of blood T cells in healthy people across ages. Combining a sample-barcoded 5' primer with a J-beta primer mix, a second PCR ran for roughly 7 to 12 cycles. TCRdb re-called the 5' RACE reads through MiXCR, storing one row per CDR3 protein. The data show approximately 900,000 distinct CDR3 sequences, roughly 48% seen once. The specimen sequenced was blood. The receptors derive from a man aged 25 to 40 in good health.

The rearrangement joins TRBV27 to TRBJ2-2; maybe TRBD2 (7 bases). The CDR3 is 16 residues long. Trimming took 3 bases from V and 4 from J, leaving 15 bases between them. CDR1 MNHEY and CDR2 SMNVEV come from the germline V gene (reference sequence). The CDR3, as DNA: TGTGCCAGCAGTTTGACGGGGGGCCGAATCACCGGGGAGCTGTTTTTT. Its translation: CASSLTGGRITGELFF.

The V call is TRBV25-1, the J call TRBJ1-2, with 10 bases that match TRBD1. J gave up 4 bases and V 3 bases, and 5 bases lay outside the gene matches. CDR3 length: 15 residues. CDR1 and CDR2 (germline): MGHDK, SYGVNS. CDR3 DNA: TGTGCCAGCAGTGACCGGGACAGGGGCCCCTATGGCTACACCTTC. Translated, it gives CASSDRDRGPYGYTF.

This clonotype appeared a few times. V is TRBV7-2 and J is TRBJ1-1; the D gene is possibly TRBD1 (5 bases). The ends were cut back, 1 base at V and 1 base at J, with 16 bases in the middle. Germline V gene lookup returns CDR1 SGHTA and CDR2 FQGNSA. There are 17 residues in the CDR3. The DNA for the CDR3 is TGTGCCAGCAGCTTAGTTTTCCCAGGGCGGGGGAACACTGAAGCTTTCTTT. Translated, it gives CASSLVFPGRGNTEAFF.

The V and J genes are TRBV20-1 and TRBJ2-4, with TRBD1 identical over 7 bases. V dropped 3 bases and J dropped 4; count of bases not matched to a gene: 6. CDR3 length equals 14 residues. The germline V gene has CDR1 DFQATT and CDR2 SNEGSKA (reference sequence). The CDR3 nucleotides read TGCAGTGCTAGGCCACCGGGACAGAAAAACATTCAGTACTTC. Translated: CSARPPGQKNIQYF.

This chain links TRBV20-1 with TRBJ2-7; TRBD2 matches at 8 bases. The CDR3 runs 14 residues. Germline CDR1 and CDR2: DFQATT and SNEGSKA (reference sequence). Trimming removed 2 bases from V and 0 bases from J; junction bases left unmatched: 3. This CDR3 is CSARTGGASYEQYF. In DNA form, the CDR3 reads TGCAGTGCTAGAACCGGGGGGGCCTCCTACGAGCAGTACTTC.